Shown below are 21 T cell receptor beta chains from a single sample sequenced in a study of identical twins. TCRdb reprocessed the 5' RACE reads with MiXCR, giving one entry per CDR3 protein. The sample has 240,000 or so distinct CDR3 sequences, 9.5% to 15% seen once; the top ten hold roughly 3.7%. The sample also formed part of further work on yellow fever vaccine responses in identical twins.

The sequencing sample was made of memory (CD45RO+) T cells sorted from blood. The receptors derive from a young woman in good health.

The chain is built from TRBV28 and TRBJ2-1; no firm D call. Germline V gene sequence: CDR1 MDHEN, CDR2 SYDVKM. This CDR3 comprises 17 residues. V dropped 3 bases and J dropped 3 bases, with 18 bases sitting between them. The CDR3 loop reads CASSFFRLGSNYNEQFF. CDR3 DNA sequence: TGTGCCAGCAGTTTTTTTAGGCTGGGCAGCAACTACAATGAGCAGTTCTTC.

This clonotype was found many times. The rearrangement links TRBV28 to TRBJ2-4; TRBD1 aligns across 7 bases. This CDR3 has 17 residues. In germline, CDR1 is MDHEN, CDR2 SYDVKM. V shed 6 bases, J shed 3 bases, and the junction held 14 bases outside the gene matches. This CDR3 is CASRPGQAKPLKNIQYF. The CDR3 coding sequence is TGTGCCAGCAGGCCCGGACAGGCCAAACCTCTCAAAAACATTCAGTACTTC.

This clonotype was seen a few times. The chain links TRBV10-3 to TRBJ2-2; weak D call: TRBD1 (6 bases). Germline values: CDR1 ENHRY, CDR2 SYGVKD. This CDR3 contains 12 residues. The V and J ends lost 8 bases and 3 bases respectively, with 7 bases between them. CDR3 DNA: TGTGCCATCGGGACATACACCGGGGAGCTGTTTTTT. Amino acid sequence: CAIGTYTGELFF.

Points on this clonotype: An end of the junction differs from the germline gene, which may be a read error. The J gene is TRBJ2-7, the V gene TRBV2; D may be TRBD1 (5 bases). In germline, CDR1 is SNHLY, CDR2 FYNNEI. The CDR3 covers 13 residues. The CDR3 DNA is TGTGCCAGCAGTGAGCAGGACACAATAAACCCGGACTTC. Translation: CASSEQDTINPDF.

In this sample, this clonotype turned up many times. The chain couples TRBV11-2 to TRBJ2-5; TRBD2 agrees at 8 bases. In germline, CDR1 is SGHAT, CDR2 FQNNGV. V lost 3 bases, J lost 3 bases, and 6 bases stayed unmatched. The CDR3 totals 15 residues. The CDR3 sequence is CASSFRGRGEETQYF. The CDR3 region has the DNA TGTGCCAGCAGCTTTAGAGGGCGGGGGGAAGAGACCCAGTACTTC.

This chain connects TRBV29-1 to TRBJ1-2; no reliable D call. The CDR3 contains 13 residues. Trimming cost V 3 bases and J 8 bases, with 16 bases left between them. Germline lookup yields CDR1 SQVTM and CDR2 ANQGSEA. The CDR3 DNA sequence: TGCAGCGTTGAGGGGTGGAGCCCCCGAGGCTACACCTTC. It codes for CSVEGWSPRGYTF.

The table lists this clonotype with many counts. The chain employs TRBV7-9 and TRBJ2-7; 7 bases are a match to TRBD1. V lost 4 bases, J lost 4 bases, and 10 bases stayed unmatched. CDR1 is SEHNR and CDR2 is FQNEAQ in the germline V gene (reference sequence). This CDR3 is 15 amino acids long. The CDR3 spells CASSSGQVFFYEQYF. In DNA form, the CDR3 reads TGTGCCAGCAGCTCAGGACAGGTTTTCTTTTACGAGCAGTACTTC.

This clonotype was seen more than once but under ten times. The CDR3 loop is CASSSEPGTYNEQFF. For the CDR3, the DNA is TGTGCCAGCAGCTCCGAACCGGGTACATACAATGAGCAGTTCTTC. The chain uses TRBV7-6 and TRBJ2-1; no clear D. V was cut by 4 bases and J by 4 bases, with 14 bases left in between. CDR1 is SGHVS and CDR2 is FNYEAQ in the germline V gene. This CDR3 is built from 15 residues.

This clonotype was observed at least ten times. The chain joins TRBV12-3 or TRBV12-4 to TRBJ2-1, with TRBD1 matching over 7 bases. This CDR3 comprises 15 residues. V shed 1 base, J shed 1 base, and the junction held 1 base outside the gene matches. CDR3 coding DNA: TGTGCCAGCAGTTTAGTCAGGGGGTCCTACAATGAGCAGTTCTTC. Its translation: CASSLVRGSYNEQFF.

The chain recombines TRBV5-1 with TRBJ1-1; 8 bases fit TRBD1. The germline gives CDR1 SGHRS, CDR2 YFSETQ. V gave up 3 bases and J gave up 5 bases; unmatched junction bases: 12. This CDR3 spans 16 amino acids. The CDR3 region has the DNA TGCGCCAGCAGCTCGACCTCGACAGGGGATGGGACTGAAGCTTTCTTT. Its protein product is CASSSTSTGDGTEAFF.

This clonotype has more than one count but fewer than ten. The chain couples TRBV25-1 to TRBJ1-1; 7 nucleotides agree with TRBD1. V shed 4 bases and J 10 bases; nucleotides not matched to a gene: 9. The CDR3 length is 13 residues. CDR1 is MGHDK and CDR2 is SYGVNS in the germline V gene. The CDR3 loop is CASSAAGGLGAFF. In nucleotides, the CDR3 is TGTGCCAGCAGTGCAGCAGGGGGGCTTGGAGCTTTCTTT.

This clonotype was found a few times. The CDR3 is CASSQDLRRVETQYF. Here the CDR3 DNA reads TGCGCCAGCAGCCAAGATCTTCGTAGGGTAGAGACCCAGTACTTC. The gene calls are TRBV4-3 and TRBJ2-5; D gene ambiguous. Germline V gives CDR1 LGHNA, CDR2 YSLEER. This CDR3 is 15 amino acids long. With 0 bases removed from V and 4 bases from J, the gap between germline ends came to 12 bases.

This clonotype was detected only a few times. The chain couples TRBV12-3 or TRBV12-4 to TRBJ1-6; tentatively, D is TRBD1 (5 bases). Deletions cut 6 bases from V and 5 bases from J, with 8 bases between. The CDR3 is 13 residues long. The CDR3, as DNA: TGTGCCAGCAGAACGACAGATAATTCACCCCTCCACTTT. Encoded protein: CASRTTDNSPLHF.

Ten or more counts support this clonotype. The chain uses TRBV6-4 and TRBJ2-2, with D possibly being TRBD1 (5 bases). The ends were cut back, 5 bases at V and 3 bases at J, with 13 bases in the middle. Germline V gene lookup returns CDR1 MRHNA and CDR2 SNTAGT. There are 15 residues in the CDR3. Here the CDR3 reads CASSPNGADTGELFF. DNA of the CDR3: TGTGCCAGCAGTCCGAATGGGGCAGACACCGGGGAGCTGTTTTTT.

The table lists this clonotype with a few counts. This sequence joins TRBV4-3 and TRBJ2-4, with 8 bases that match TRBD2. CDR1 LGHNA and CDR2 YSLEER come from the germline V gene. V lost 0 bases to trimming and J lost 8 bases; unmatched junction nucleotides: 12. The CDR3 runs to 17 residues. CDR3 nucleotide sequence: TGCGCCAGCAGCCAAGATGCGGCTAGCGGGTTGGGGGACATTCAGTACTTC. This sequence encodes CASSQDAASGLGDIQYF.

This clonotype was counted between two and nine times. The genes are TRBV19 and TRBJ2-3; no clear D. The CDR3 covers 13 residues. The germline V gene has CDR1 LNHDA and CDR2 SQIVND (reference sequence). V dropped 6 bases and J dropped 10 bases, with 17 bases sitting between them. DNA of the CDR3: TGTGCCAGTAGCTCCGCTGAGGCGTCCTCGCAGTATTTT. Encoded protein: CASSSAEASSQYF.

This clonotype has a handful of counts. The V call is TRBV3-1, the J call TRBJ2-2; D is uncertain. Between the trimmed V and J ends, which lost 0 bases and 3 bases, there was a span of 8 bases. Germline V gene data show CDR1 as LGHDT and CDR2 as YNNKEL (reference sequence). There are 15 residues in the CDR3. DNA for the CDR3: TGTGCCAGCAGCCAAGAGGTCCAGTACACCGGGGAGCTGTTTTTT. Its protein is CASSQEVQYTGELFF. The full variable domain, its missing parts supplied by reference TRBV3-1 and TRBJ2-2, is DTAVSQTPKYLVTQMGNDKSIKCEQNLGHDTMYWYKQDSKKFLKIMFSYNNKELIINETVPNRFSPKSPDKAHLNLHINSLELGDSAVYFCASSQEVQYTGELFFGEGSRLTVL.

This clonotype was recorded a few times. The V gene is TRBV7-8, the J gene TRBJ2-3, with D unclear. CDR3 length equals 14 residues. The germline V gene encodes CDR1 SGHVS and CDR2 FQNEAQ. The V end lost 4 bases, the J end lost 1 base, and 9 bases lay between the germline ends. The CDR3 reads CASSSMGRTDTQYF. In nucleotides, the CDR3 is TGTGCCAGCAGCTCCATGGGCCGCACAGATACGCAGTATTTT. The full variable domain, completed using reference TRBV7-8 and TRBJ2-3, is GAGVSQSPRYKVAKRGQDVALRCDPISGHVSLFWYQQALGQGPEFLTYFQNEAQLDKSGLPSDRFFAERPEGSVSTLKIQRTQQEDSAVYLCASSSMGRTDTQYFGPGTRLTVL.

The chain recombines TRBV19 with TRBJ2-3, with 7 bases fitting TRBD1. CDR1 and CDR2 (germline): LNHDA, SQIVND (reference sequence). V lost 5 bases to trimming and J lost 0 bases; unmatched junction nucleotides: 11. This CDR3 is built from 17 residues. CDR3 DNA: TGTGCCAGTAGTCCGCGACAGGGTACCTCTAGCACAGATACGCAGTATTTT. Translating it yields CASSPRQGTSSTDTQYF.

Only one count was recorded for this clonotype. At one boundary the junction diverges from the germline segment, which might be a read error. The CDR3 sequence is CASNLASGTSGSYEQYF. DNA for the CDR3: TGTGCCAGCAACTTAGCCTCCGGGACTAGCGGCTCCTACGAGCAGTACTTC. J is TRBJ2-7 and V is TRBV7-2; the match to TRBD2 covers 11 bases. Per germline, CDR1 SGHTA and CDR2 FQGNSA. The CDR3 totals 17 residues.

This clonotype was seen just once. This chain joins TRBV2 and TRBJ2-3; unclear D gene. The CDR3 is made up of 12 amino acids. V dropped 7 bases and J dropped 10 bases, with 15 bases sitting between them. The germline CDR1 and CDR2 sequences are SNHLY and FYNNEI. CDR3 bases: TGTGCCAGCATTATAATGAGCAAGTCGCAGTATTTT. Its translation: CASIIMSKSQYF.